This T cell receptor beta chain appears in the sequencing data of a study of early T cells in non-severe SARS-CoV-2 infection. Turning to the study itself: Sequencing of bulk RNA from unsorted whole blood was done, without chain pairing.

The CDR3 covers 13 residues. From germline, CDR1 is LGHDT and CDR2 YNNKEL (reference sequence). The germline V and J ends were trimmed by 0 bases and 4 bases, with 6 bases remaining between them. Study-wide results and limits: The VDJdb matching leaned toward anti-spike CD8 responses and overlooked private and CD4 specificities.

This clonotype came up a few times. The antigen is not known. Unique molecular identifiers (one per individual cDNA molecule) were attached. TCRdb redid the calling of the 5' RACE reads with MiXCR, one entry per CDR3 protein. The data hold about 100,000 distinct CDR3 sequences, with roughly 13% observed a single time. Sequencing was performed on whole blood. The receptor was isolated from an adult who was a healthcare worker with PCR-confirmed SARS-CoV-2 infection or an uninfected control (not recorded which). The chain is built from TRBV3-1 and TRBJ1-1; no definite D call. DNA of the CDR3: TGTGCCAGCAGCCAAGAGGTGGGCACTGAAGCTTTCTTT. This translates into CASSQEVGTEAFF.